The entry below gives a single T cell receptor (beta chain) sequence along with its context. Its cognate antigen is unknown. Germline V gene lookup returns CDR1 SGHRS and CDR2 YFSETQ. V was pared by 1 base and J by 5 bases, with 4 bases of the junction left unmatched. The CDR3 loop spans 14 amino acids. Through a sample-barcoded 5' primer and a J-beta primer mix, a second PCR was run for roughly 6 to 11 cycles. TCRdb reprocessed the 5' RACE reads with MiXCR, giving one entry per CDR3 protein. Of hundreds of thousands of distinct CDR3 sequences listed, 49% were seen once; the top ten hold 30% to 40%. The sample comes from a study of blood T cells in healthy people across ages. Overall study findings and caveats: PBMCs were not sorted, which prevented a conclusive comparison of naive versus antigen-experienced cells. The study found more naive CD4+ cells and higher diversity in long-lived than aged donors. While age rose, TCR beta diversity per million T cells dropped in a roughly linear way. The diversity estimates, figures obtained from one million T cells, were considered underestimates.

The chain carries TRBV5-1 and TRBJ2-7, with 9 nucleotides matching TRBD2. Sequencing input: blood. The clonotype was recovered from a woman aged 55-70 years in good health. The CDR3 DNA reads TGCGCCAGCAGCTTGACAGCGGGAGGAAACGAGCAGTACTTC. This encodes CASSLTAGGNEQYF.